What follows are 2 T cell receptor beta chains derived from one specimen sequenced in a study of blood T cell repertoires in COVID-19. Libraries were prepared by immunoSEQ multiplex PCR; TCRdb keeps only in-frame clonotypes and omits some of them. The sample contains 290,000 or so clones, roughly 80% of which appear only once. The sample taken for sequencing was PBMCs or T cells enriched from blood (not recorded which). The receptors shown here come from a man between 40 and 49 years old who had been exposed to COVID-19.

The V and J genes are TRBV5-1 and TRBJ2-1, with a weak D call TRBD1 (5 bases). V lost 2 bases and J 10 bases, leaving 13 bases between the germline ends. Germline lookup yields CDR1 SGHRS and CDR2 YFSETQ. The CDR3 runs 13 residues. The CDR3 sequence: CASSFGQGQEQFF. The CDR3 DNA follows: TGCGCCAGCAGCTTCGGACAAGGCCAAGAGCAGTTCTTC.

CDR3 residues: CASSLAGTDYGYTF. The CDR3 DNA reads TGCGCCAGCAGCTTGGCCGGGACAGACTATGGCTACACCTTC. V gene TRBV5-1 combines with J gene TRBJ1-2; 7 bases fit TRBD1. J lost 3 bases, V lost 0 bases, and 2 bases had no gene match. This CDR3 comprises 14 residues. Per the germline V gene, CDR1 is SGHRS and CDR2 is YFSETQ.